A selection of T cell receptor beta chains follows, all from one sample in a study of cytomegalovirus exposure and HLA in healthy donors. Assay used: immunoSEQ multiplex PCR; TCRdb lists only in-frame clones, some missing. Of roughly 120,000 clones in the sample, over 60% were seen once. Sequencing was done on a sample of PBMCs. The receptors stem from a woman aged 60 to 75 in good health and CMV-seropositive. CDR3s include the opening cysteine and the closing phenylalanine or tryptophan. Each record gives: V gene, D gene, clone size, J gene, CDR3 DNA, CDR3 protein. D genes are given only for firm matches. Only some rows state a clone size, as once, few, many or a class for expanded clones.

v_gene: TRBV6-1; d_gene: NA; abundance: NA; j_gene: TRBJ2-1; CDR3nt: TGTGCCAGCAGTGAAACAGACTACAATGAGCAGTTCTTC; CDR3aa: CASSETDYNEQFF
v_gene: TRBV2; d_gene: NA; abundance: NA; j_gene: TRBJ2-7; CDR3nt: TGTGCCAGCAGACGATCGGAGCGACAGGTCTCCTACGAGCAGTACTTC; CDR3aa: CASRRSERQVSYEQYF
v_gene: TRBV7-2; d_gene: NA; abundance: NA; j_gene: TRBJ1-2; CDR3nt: TGTGCCAGCAGCTTAGGAATAAGGACTGCCCGCTATGGCTACACCTTC; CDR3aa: CASSLGIRTARYGYTF
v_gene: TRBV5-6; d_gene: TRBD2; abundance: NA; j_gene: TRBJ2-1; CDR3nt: TGTGCCAGCAGAGAGCCTAAAGGGACTAGCGGGGCCAGGGAGCAGTTCTTC; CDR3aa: CASREPKGTSGAREQFF
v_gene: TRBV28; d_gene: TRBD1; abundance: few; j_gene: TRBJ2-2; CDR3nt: TGTGCCAGCAGTCTCACACCCGACCCGACCAGGACAGGGAACACCAGGACCGGGGAGCTGTTTTTT; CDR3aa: CASSLTPDPTRTGNTRTGELFF
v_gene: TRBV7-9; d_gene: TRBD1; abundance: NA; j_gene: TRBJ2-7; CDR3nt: TGTTCCAGCAGCTTAGAAAGGGGGCTATACGAGCAGTACTTC; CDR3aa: CSSSLERGLYEQYF
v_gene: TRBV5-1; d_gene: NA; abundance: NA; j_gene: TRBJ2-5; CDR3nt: TGCGCCAGCAGCATGACTCCCCAAGAGACCCAGTACTTC; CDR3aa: CASSMTPQETQYF
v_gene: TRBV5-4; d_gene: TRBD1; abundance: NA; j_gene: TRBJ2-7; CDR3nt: TGTGCCAGCAGCCCCCGACAGGGGACCTACGAGCAGTACTTC; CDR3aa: CASSPRQGTYEQYF
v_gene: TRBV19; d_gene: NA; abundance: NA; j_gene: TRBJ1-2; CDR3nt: TGTGCCAGTAGTATAGACTCAAACGGGAACTATGGCTACACCTTC; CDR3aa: CASSIDSNGNYGYTF
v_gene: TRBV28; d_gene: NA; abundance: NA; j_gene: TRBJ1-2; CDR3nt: TGTGCCAGCAGTTTACAGAACTATGGCTACACCTTC; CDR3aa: CASSLQNYGYTF
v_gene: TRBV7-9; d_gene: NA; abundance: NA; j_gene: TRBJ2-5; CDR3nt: TGTGCCAGCAGCCAGGGCCACAACGAAGAGACCCAGTACTTC; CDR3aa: CASSQGHNEETQYF
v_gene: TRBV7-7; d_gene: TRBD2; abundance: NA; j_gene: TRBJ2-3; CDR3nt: TGTGCCAGCAGCCAAGGACTAGCGGGAGCAACAGATACGCAGTATTTT; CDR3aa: CASSQGLAGATDTQYF
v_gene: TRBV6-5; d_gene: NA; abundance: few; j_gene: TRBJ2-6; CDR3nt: TGTGCCAGCAGTATAGCGGGGGCCAACGTCCTGACTTTC; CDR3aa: CASSIAGANVLTF
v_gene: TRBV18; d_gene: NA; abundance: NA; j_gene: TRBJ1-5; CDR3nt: TGTGCCAGCTCACCGGGGCGCAATCAGCCCCAGCATTTT; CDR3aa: CASSPGRNQPQHF
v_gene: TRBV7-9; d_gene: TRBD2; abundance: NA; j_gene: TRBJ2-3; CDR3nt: TGTGCCAGCAGCTTAACCCCCGGGATTAGCGGGAGCCCAGATACGCAGTATTTT; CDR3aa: CASSLTPGISGSPDTQYF